The 14 T cell receptor beta chains below were found in one sample sequenced in a study of memory CD4+ T cells and cytomegalovirus serostatus. Produced via immunoSEQ multiplex PCR; TCRdb's table is partial and in-frame only. The sample lists 50,000 or so clones; less than 80% were seen once. The sort gate was single viable CD3+CD4+CD8-CD45RO+ cells for memory CD4+ T cells. The specimen was memory CD4+ T cells from blood. The receptor set was obtained from an adult in good health and CMV-seronegative.

This clone was counted a single time. This rearrangement joins TRBV6-5 to TRBJ1-6; D may be TRBD1 (5 bases). Per the germline V gene, CDR1 is MNHEY and CDR2 is SVGAGI. Between the trimmed V and J ends, which lost 4 bases and 6 bases, there was a span of 13 bases. CDR3 length: 15 amino acids. CDR3 DNA sequence: TGTGCCAGCAGTTCCGAGAGGGGTCGTAATTCACCCCTCCACTTT. Translation: CASSSERGRNSPLHF.

The CDR3 coding sequence is TGTGCCATCAGTGAGTCGACAGGGACGGACACCGGGGAGCTGTTTTTT. Translation gives CAISESTGTDTGELFF. V and J are TRBV10-3 and TRBJ2-2; 7 bases fit TRBD1. Losses at the gene ends were 0 bases for V and 3 bases for J; bases not matched to a gene: 4. The length of the CDR3 is 16 residues. Germline values: CDR1 ENHRY, CDR2 SYGVKD.

V gene TRBV6-1 combines with J gene TRBJ1-2; D perhaps matches TRBD1 (6 bases). Germline V gene lookup returns CDR1 MNHNS and CDR2 SASEGT. The CDR3 is 14 residues long. V was shortened by 7 bases and J by 2 bases, with 14 bases between the two germline ends. The CDR3 is CASTNRGRNYGYTF. The DNA of the CDR3 is TGTGCCAGCACCAACCGGGGGCGGAACTATGGCTACACCTTC.

The chain recombines TRBV7-2 with TRBJ2-5; 8 bases line up with TRBD1. With 4 bases clipped from V and 2 bases from J, the junction kept 6 bases outside the gene matches. CDR1 SGHTA and CDR2 FQGNSA come from the germline V gene. The CDR3 consists of 15 residues. CDR3: CASSWAGGPQETQYF. The DNA of the CDR3 is TGTGCCAGCAGCTGGGCAGGGGGCCCTCAAGAGACCCAGTACTTC.

The J gene is TRBJ2-2, the V gene TRBV27, with D possibly matching TRBD1 (6 bases). The CDR3 is made up of 16 amino acids. V dropped 5 bases and J dropped 4 bases, with 17 bases sitting between them. Germline V gives CDR1 MNHEY, CDR2 SMNVEV (reference sequence). The CDR3 is CASSQTWGRGTGELFF. The CDR3 DNA sequence: TGTGCCAGCAGTCAGACATGGGGGCGCGGCACCGGGGAGCTGTTTTTT.

V is TRBV11-2 and J is TRBJ2-1; tentatively, D is TRBD2 (6 bases). V was clipped by 8 bases and J by 10 bases, with 21 bases between them. The CDR3 length is 14 residues. Germline V gene sequence: CDR1 SGHAT, CDR2 FQNNGV. DNA for the CDR3: TGTGCCAGCGCTCTCTTCGCCGGTGGGGGGGAGCAGTTCTTC. This encodes CASALFAGGGEQFF.

The V call is TRBV11-2, the J call TRBJ2-7, with D possibly being TRBD1 (5 bases). In germline, CDR1 is SGHAT, CDR2 FQNNGV. The V end lost 2 bases, the J end lost 5 bases, and 16 bases lay between the germline ends. The CDR3 sequence is 15 residues long. Here the CDR3 reads CASSLLGPSTHEQYF. Written as DNA, the CDR3 is TGTGCCAGCAGCTTATTGGGGCCTTCGACCCACGAGCAGTACTTC.

This clone was seen a few times. The rearrangement links TRBV6-1 to TRBJ1-6, with D possibly matching TRBD1 (6 bases). In germline, CDR1 is MNHNS, CDR2 SASEGT. The V end was cut by 3 bases, the J end by 9 bases, with 21 bases between. The CDR3 loop spans 17 amino acids. For the CDR3, the DNA is TGTGCCAGCAGTGATGAATGGGACATAGGGCGGCGTTCACCCCTCCACTTT. Translated: CASSDEWDIGRRSPLHF.

DNA of the CDR3: TGTGCCAGCTCCCTTGGCAATGAGCAGTTCTTC. Translating it yields CASSLGNEQFF. The chain uses TRBV2 and TRBJ2-1; D unresolved. Trimming removed 8 bases at V and 6 bases at J, with 8 bases between. Per the germline V gene, CDR1 is SNHLY and CDR2 is FYNNEI. This CDR3 has 11 amino acids.

This chain uses TRBV7-2 with TRBJ1-1, with 8 bases identical to TRBD1. The germline gives CDR1 SGHTA, CDR2 FQGNSA. The CDR3 runs 15 residues. The J segment lost 2 bases and the V segment lost 4 bases, leaving 6 bases of the junction unmatched. The CDR3 protein is CASSYGQGGNTEAFF. The CDR3 DNA reads as TGTGCCAGCAGCTACGGACAGGGAGGAAACACTGAAGCTTTCTTT.

V and J are TRBV7-9 and TRBJ2-7; 9 bases fit TRBD1. The CDR3 contains 13 residues. V lost 4 bases to trimming and J lost 6 bases; unmatched junction nucleotides: 4. Germline CDR1 SEHNR, CDR2 FQNEAQ (reference sequence). CDR3 protein: CASSSTGGSEQYF. CDR3 bases: TGTGCCAGCAGCTCGACAGGGGGTAGCGAGCAGTACTTC.

The chain combines TRBV28 with TRBJ1-1; D gene uncertain. The ends were cut back, 2 bases at V and 3 bases at J, with 7 bases in the middle. The germline V gene has CDR1 MDHEN and CDR2 SYDVKM. The CDR3 covers 13 residues. This CDR3 reads CASSLNLYTEAFF. CDR3 nucleotide sequence: TGTGCCAGCAGTTTAAACCTGTACACTGAAGCTTTCTTT.

This chain connects TRBV2 to TRBJ2-7; D not certain. This CDR3 has 12 amino acids. Germline CDR1 and CDR2: SNHLY and FYNNEI. Trimming took off 4 bases at V and 0 bases at J, with 4 bases between the two ends. CDR3 residues: CASSATSYEQYF. CDR3 DNA sequence: TGTGCCAGCAGTGCAACCTCCTACGAGCAGTACTTC. Looking up the rest from reference TRBV2 and TRBJ2-7 gives the full variable domain: EPEVTQTPSHQVTQMGQEVILRCVPISNHLYFYWYRQILGQKVEFLVSFYNNEISEKSEIFDDQFSVERPDGSNFTLKIRSTKLEDSAMYFCASSATSYEQYFGPGTRLTVT.

This chain links TRBV6-6 with TRBJ1-5; weak D call: TRBD1 (5 bases). Per germline, CDR1 MNHNY and CDR2 SVGAGI (reference sequence). CDR3 length: 14 amino acids. Trimming took 4 bases from V and 4 from J, leaving 11 bases between them. The CDR3 loop is CASSSSGGNQPQHF. Written as DNA, the CDR3 is TGTGCCAGCAGTTCATCCGGGGGAAATCAGCCCCAGCATTTT.